The 26 T cell receptor beta chains below come from one sample, sequenced in a study of Graves' ophthalmopathy and Graves' hyperthyroidism listed by TCRdb under 2018. Sequencing took place on an Illumina HiSeq 2000. TCR beta CDR3 regions were amplified from RNA transcripts for repertoire sequencing. A first-round RT-PCR used HTBI primers with the Qiagen OneStep RT-PCR kit, followed by a second-round multiplex PCR, size selection and purification. In TCRdb, the public reads were trimmed at Q25 with fastp and aligned with MiXCR, with productive beta chains retained. Every CDR3 protein is listed once, alongside the most common genes and DNA of its rows. This sample gives over a million distinct CDR3 sequences in total; roughly two fifths of them show up just once. The leading ten clones occupy approximately 10% of the sample. The specimen sequenced was peripheral blood or thyroid tissue (not recorded which). All receptors derive from an adult man with Graves' hyperthyroidism.

In its sample, this clonotype was seen a few times. The chain recombines TRBV27 with TRBJ2-7; weak D call: TRBD2 (5 bases). V was trimmed by 8 bases and J by 3 bases, leaving 11 bases between them. The germline CDR1 and CDR2 sequences are MNHEY and SMNVEV (reference sequence). CDR3 length: 12 residues. The chain's CDR3 is CASGPAGYEQYF. DNA for the CDR3: TGTGCCAGCGGTCCGGCGGGCTACGAGCAGTACTTC.

About this clonotype: At one end, the junction sequence differs from germline, possibly due to a read error. The CDR3 DNA is TGTGCCAGCAGTTTAACCGGGGCTAGGGAGACCCAGCACTTC. Its translation: CASSLTGARETQHF. The rearrangement uses TRBV25-1 and TRBJ2-5; tentatively, D is TRBD1 or TRBD2 (5 bases each). This CDR3 is 14 amino acids long. CDR1 is MGHDK and CDR2 is SYGVNS in the germline V gene.

This clonotype appeared many times. The CDR3 bases are TGTGCCAGCGGGGGGAGGGACCGAAACTATGGCTACACCTTC. Translation gives CASGGRDRNYGYTF. The chain recombines TRBV5-6 with TRBJ1-2; the D gene is possibly TRBD1 (5 bases). This CDR3 comprises 14 residues. V lost 7 bases and J lost 2, with 15 bases in between. The V gene's germline CDR1 is SGHDT and CDR2 YYEEEE.

J is TRBJ1-2 and V is TRBV10-2; 9 bases map to TRBD1. This CDR3 contains 14 residues. The V gene's germline CDR1 is WSHSY and CDR2 SAAADI. J lost 3 bases, V lost 4 bases, and 3 bases had no gene match. In nucleotides, the CDR3 is TGCGCCAGCAGTGCTGGGGACAGGGACTATGGCTACACCTTC. Protein: CASSAGDRDYGYTF.

V is TRBV5-8 and J is TRBJ2-5; D gene unclear. Trimming stripped 1 base from V and 2 bases from J, with 18 bases between. The germline gives CDR1 SGHTS, CDR2 YDEGEE. The CDR3 has 17 residues. CDR3 coding DNA: TGTGCCAGCAGCTTGATAATAGGGCACCCCCAACAAGAGACCCAGTACTTC. It specifies CASSLIIGHPQQETQYF. The full variable domain, its missing parts supplied by reference TRBV5-8 and TRBJ2-5, is EAGVTQSPTHLIKTRGQQATLRCSPISGHTSVYWYQQALGLGLQFLLWYDEGEERNRGNFPPRFSGRQFPNYSSELNVNALELEDSALYLCASSLIIGHPQQETQYFGPGTRLLVL.

A remark on this clonotype: With a much larger clone just one base away, this may be a read error. The V call is TRBV6-1, the J call TRBJ1-5; D is unresolved. The CDR3 contains 15 residues. CDR1 is MNHNS and CDR2 is SASEGT in the germline V gene. V was trimmed by 0 bases and J by 4 bases, leaving 10 bases between them. This CDR3 is CASSEAATRNQPQHF. The CDR3 DNA reads as TGTGCCAGCAGTGAAGCCGCGACACGAAATCAGCCCCAGCATTTT.

Comment on this clonotype: One base away lies a much larger clone, so this may be a sequencing read error. This chain links TRBV9 with TRBJ1-6; D gene unclear. This CDR3 spans 13 amino acids. Germline CDR1 reads SGDLS; CDR2 reads YYNGEE. CDR3 in amino acids: CAGSLKDNSPLHF. The CDR3 DNA is TGTGCCGGCAGCTTAAAAGATAATTCACCCCTCCACTTT.

The chain joins TRBV28 to TRBJ2-5; D perhaps matches TRBD2 (5 bases). Germline assignment: CDR1 MDHEN and CDR2 SYDVKM. V dropped 5 bases and J dropped 3 bases, with 19 bases sitting between them. The CDR3 has 16 amino acids. The CDR3 coding sequence is TGTGCCAGCAGTCCATGGGGTGCGGGTCTGGAAGAGACCCAGTACTTC. Its protein is CASSPWGAGLEETQYF.

The genes are TRBV12-3 or TRBV12-4 and TRBJ2-5; the D gene is possibly TRBD2 (7 bases). Trimming took 5 bases from V and 10 from J, leaving 20 bases between them. CDR3 length: 14 residues. In DNA form, the CDR3 reads TGTGCCAGCAGTAGTGGGGGGGCCCTACATATCCAGTACTTC. Encoded protein: CASSSGGALHIQYF.

As to this clonotype: This may come from a read error, since a much larger clone is one base off. V and J are TRBV9 and TRBJ1-1, with D unclear. V gave up 4 bases and J gave up 7 bases, with 11 bases separating them. Looked up from germline, CDR1 is SGDLS and CDR2 is YYNGEE. CDR3 size: 12 residues. The CDR3 sequence is CASSTSQVEAFF. In DNA, the CDR3 is TGTGCCAGCAGCACAAGTCAGGTTGAAGCTTTCTTT.

In regard to this clonotype: An end of the junction does not agree with germline; a read error may underlie this. This rearrangement joins TRBV25-1 to TRBJ2-7; 8 bases agree with TRBD1. Germline V gene lookup returns CDR1 MGHDK and CDR2 SYGVNS. The CDR3 runs to 17 residues. The CDR3 sequence is CASSPLSRDRRNYERYF. The CDR3 region has the DNA TGTGCCAGCTCACCGTTGTCGAGGGACAGGAGAAACTACGAGCGGTACTTC.

This chain uses TRBV29-1 with TRBJ1-2, with no clear D. The CDR3 length is 10 residues. Germline V gives CDR1 SQVTM, CDR2 ANQGSEA. In DNA form, the CDR3 reads TGCACCGCCCCCGGCTCTGGCTACACCTTC. Translating gives CTAPGSGYTF.

V is TRBV7-9 and J is TRBJ2-7; TRBD1 is a possible D gene (6 bases). Trimming took off 7 bases at V and 3 bases at J, with 19 bases between the two ends. Germline CDR1 SEHNR, CDR2 FQNEAQ (reference sequence). The CDR3 is 15 amino acids. The CDR3 DNA reads as TGTGCCAGCAACCAGGGATTCGGGACACTCTACGAGCAGTACTTC. This encodes CASNQGFGTLYEQYF.

There are many counts of this clonotype. CDR3: CASRGTAIAGANVLTF. CDR3 coding DNA: TGTGCCAGCAGAGGGACAGCAATAGCTGGGGCCAACGTCCTGACTTTC. This chain joins TRBV4-2 and TRBJ2-6, with 7 positions matching TRBD1. Germline-derived CDR1 and CDR2 are LGHNA and YNFKEQ. This CDR3 is built from 16 residues. V lost 6 bases and J lost 2; bases outside the gene matches: 7.

The sample holds many counts of this clonotype. The gene calls are TRBV5-4 and TRBJ2-7; D may be TRBD1 (6 bases). V gave up 2 bases and J gave up 4 bases, with 10 bases separating them. The CDR3 runs to 13 residues. The germline V gene has CDR1 SGHNT and CDR2 YYREEE (reference sequence). The CDR3 DNA is TGTGCCAGCAGCTTCGACAGGATATACGAGCAGTACTTC. It is translated as CASSFDRIYEQYF.

The chain joins TRBV12-3 or TRBV12-4 to TRBJ2-2; D remains ambiguous. The CDR3 has 15 amino acids. The V end lost 7 bases, the J end lost 2 bases, and 14 bases lay between the germline ends. The CDR3: CASTQFGRNTGELFF. CDR3 nucleotide sequence: TGTGCCAGCACCCAATTCGGCCGCAACACCGGGGAGCTGTTTTTT.

This clonotype occurred many times. J is TRBJ2-5 and V is TRBV30; possibly TRBD2 for D (5 bases). The CDR3 has 11 amino acids. The germline V and J ends were trimmed by 0 bases and 13 bases, with 12 bases remaining between them. Germline assignment: CDR1 GTSNPN and CDR2 SVGIG (reference sequence). CDR3 sequence: CAWSVREGRYF. The CDR3 nucleotides are TGTGCCTGGAGTGTCCGAGAGGGTCGGTACTTC.

This clonotype was observed a handful of times. The V gene is TRBV6-5, the J gene TRBJ1-1; a possible D gene is TRBD1 (5 bases). Per germline, CDR1 MNHEY and CDR2 SVGAGI. Trimming took off 5 bases at V and 0 bases at J, with 19 bases between the two ends. The CDR3 consists of 17 residues. The CDR3 DNA reads as TGTGCCAGCAGTAGACACAGGCTTCTCTCGATGAACACTGAAGCTTTCTTT. Translated, it gives CASSRHRLLSMNTEAFF.

This clonotype was found many times. V usage is TRBV5-1 and J usage is TRBJ2-7, with TRBD1 as a possible D gene (6 bases). The CDR3 contains 14 residues. Germline CDR1 reads SGHRS; CDR2 reads YFSETQ. V was shortened by 4 bases and J by 7 bases, with 18 bases between the two germline ends. CDR3 sequence: CASSPSRGSGEQYF. DNA of the CDR3: TGCGCCAGCAGCCCCTCCAGGGGCTCGGGAGAGCAGTACTTC.

This clonotype has a single count. A much more abundant neighbour one base away suggests this may be a read error. The chain combines TRBV7-2 with TRBJ2-5; no reliable D call. The V and J ends lost 5 bases and 5 bases respectively, with 15 bases between them. This CDR3 spans 14 amino acids. Germline lookup yields CDR1 SGHTA and CDR2 FQGNSA. The CDR3: CASSRYLSGETQYF. The DNA of the CDR3 is TGTGCCAGCAGCCGATACCTGAGTGGGGAGACCCAGTACTTC.

With respect to this clonotype: This may be a read error, as it is one base from a much larger clone. CDR3 nucleotide sequence: TGTGCCAGCAGCCTGCTGGGACAGGGTAAACCCTACGAGCAGTACTTC. Its translation: CASSLLGQGKPYEQYF. This chain joins TRBV7-2 and TRBJ2-7; 9 bases line up with TRBD1. This CDR3 has 16 residues. Per the germline V gene, CDR1 is SGHTA and CDR2 is FQGNSA. V gave up 5 bases and J gave up 2 bases; unmatched junction bases: 10. The full variable domain, its missing parts supplied by reference TRBV7-2 and TRBJ2-7, is GAGVSQSPSNKVTEKGKDVELRCDPISGHTALYWYRQSLGQGLEFLIYFQGNSAPDKSGLPSDRFSAERTGGSVSTLTIQRTQQEDSAVYLCASSLLGQGKPYEQYFGPGTRLTVT.

This clonotype was counted only a few times. V usage is TRBV7-6 and J usage is TRBJ2-5; 9 bases align to TRBD1. Per the germline V gene, CDR1 is SGHVS and CDR2 is FNYEAQ. J lost 10 bases, V lost 1 base, and 4 bases had no gene match. The CDR3 sequence is 13 residues long. This CDR3 reads CASSLEGQGNQYF. CDR3 bases: TGTGCCAGCAGCTTAGAGGGACAGGGCAACCAGTACTTC.

V usage is TRBV7-8 and J usage is TRBJ2-7; maybe TRBD2 (5 bases). This CDR3 has 12 amino acids. Germline-derived CDR1 and CDR2 are SGHVS and FQNEAQ. Trimming took off 4 bases at V and 6 bases at J, with 10 bases between the two ends. The chain's CDR3 is CASSWTPLEQYF. The CDR3 coding sequence is TGTGCCAGCAGCTGGACTCCGCTCGAGCAGTACTTC.

The chain employs TRBV29-1 and TRBJ2-7, with D uncertain. In germline, CDR1 is SQVTM, CDR2 ANQGSEA. The CDR3 is made up of 12 amino acids. V was shortened by 8 bases and J by 0 bases, with 11 bases between the two germline ends. The CDR3 nucleotides read TGCAGCTTGGGCGGTTCCTCCTACGAGCAGTACTTC. Translated: CSLGGSSYEQYF.

This clonotype appeared many times. The rearrangement uses TRBV10-3 and TRBJ2-7; tentatively, D is TRBD1 or TRBD2 (5 bases each). The CDR3 totals 15 residues. Germline CDR1 is ENHRY and CDR2 is SYGVKD. V was trimmed by 3 bases and J by 0 bases, leaving 12 bases between them. The CDR3 region has the DNA TGTGCCATCAGTGACGAGGGGAAGAGCTCCTACGAGCAGTACTTC. It codes for CAISDEGKSSYEQYF.

The V and J genes are TRBV29-1 and TRBJ1-1, with a weak D call TRBD1 (5 bases). Trimming removed 8 bases from V and 1 base from J, with 14 bases in between. This CDR3 region has 13 residues. CDR1 is SQVTM and CDR2 is ANQGSEA in the germline V gene. The CDR3 region is CSSFTRANTEAFF. CDR3 DNA sequence: TGCAGCAGTTTCACCAGGGCGAACACTGAAGCTTTCTTT.